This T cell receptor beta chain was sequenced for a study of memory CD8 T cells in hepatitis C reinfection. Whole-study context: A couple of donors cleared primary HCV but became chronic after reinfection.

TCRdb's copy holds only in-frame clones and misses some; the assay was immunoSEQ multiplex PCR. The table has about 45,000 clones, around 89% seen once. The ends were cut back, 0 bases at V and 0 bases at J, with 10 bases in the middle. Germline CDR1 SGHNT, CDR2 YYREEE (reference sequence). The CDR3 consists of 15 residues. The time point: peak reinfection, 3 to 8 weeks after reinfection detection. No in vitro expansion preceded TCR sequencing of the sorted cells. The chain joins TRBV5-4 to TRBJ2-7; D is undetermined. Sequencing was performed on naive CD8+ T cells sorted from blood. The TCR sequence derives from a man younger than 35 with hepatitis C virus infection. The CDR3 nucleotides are TGTGCCAGCAGCTTGGGGGCGCAGAGCTCCTACGAGCAGTACTTC. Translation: CASSLGAQSSYEQYF.